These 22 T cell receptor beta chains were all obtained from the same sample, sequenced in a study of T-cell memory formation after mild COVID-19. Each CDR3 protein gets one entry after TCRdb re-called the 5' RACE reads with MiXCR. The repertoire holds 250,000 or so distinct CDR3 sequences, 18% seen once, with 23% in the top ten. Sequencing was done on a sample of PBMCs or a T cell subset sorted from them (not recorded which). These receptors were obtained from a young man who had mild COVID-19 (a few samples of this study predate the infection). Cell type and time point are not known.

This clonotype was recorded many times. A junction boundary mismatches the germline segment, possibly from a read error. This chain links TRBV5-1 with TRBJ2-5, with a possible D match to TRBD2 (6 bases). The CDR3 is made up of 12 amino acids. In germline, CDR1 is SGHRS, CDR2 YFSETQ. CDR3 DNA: TGTGCCAGCAGCTCCGGAGGGGAGACCCAGTACTTC. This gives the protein CASSSGGETQYF.

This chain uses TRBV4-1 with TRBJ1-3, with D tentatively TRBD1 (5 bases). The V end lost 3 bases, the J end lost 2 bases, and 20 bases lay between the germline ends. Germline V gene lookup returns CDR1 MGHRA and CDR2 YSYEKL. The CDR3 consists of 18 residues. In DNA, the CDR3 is TGCGCCAGCAGCCATGGGGTTGGGGGAACTATAGCTGGAAACACCATATATTTT. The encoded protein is CASSHGVGGTIAGNTIYF.

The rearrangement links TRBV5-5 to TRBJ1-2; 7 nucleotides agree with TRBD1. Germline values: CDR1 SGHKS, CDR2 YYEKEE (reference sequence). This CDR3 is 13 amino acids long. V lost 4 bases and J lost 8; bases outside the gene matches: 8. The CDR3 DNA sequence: TGTGCCAGCAGCCAAGAAACAGGGGCCGGCTACACCTTC. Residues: CASSQETGAGYTF.

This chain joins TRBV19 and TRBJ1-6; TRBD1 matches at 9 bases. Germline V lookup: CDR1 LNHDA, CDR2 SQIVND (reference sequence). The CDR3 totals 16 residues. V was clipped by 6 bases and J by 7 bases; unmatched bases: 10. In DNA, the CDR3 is TGTGCCAGTAGCCCACAGGGGGCAGCTTGGAATTCACCCCTCCACTTT. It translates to CASSPQGAAWNSPLHF.

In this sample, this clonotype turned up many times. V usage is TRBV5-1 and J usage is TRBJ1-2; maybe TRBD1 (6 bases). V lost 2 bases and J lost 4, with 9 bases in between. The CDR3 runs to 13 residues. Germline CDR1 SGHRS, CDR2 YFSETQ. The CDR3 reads CASSLQDSYGYTF. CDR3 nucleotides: TGCGCCAGCAGCTTACAGGACAGCTATGGCTACACCTTC.

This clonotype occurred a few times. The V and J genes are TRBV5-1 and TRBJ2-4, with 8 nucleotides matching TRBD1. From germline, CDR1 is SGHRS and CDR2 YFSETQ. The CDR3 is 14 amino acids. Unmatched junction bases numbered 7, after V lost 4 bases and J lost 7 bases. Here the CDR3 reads CASSPAQGVNIQYF. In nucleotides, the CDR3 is TGCGCCAGCAGCCCAGCACAGGGGGTCAACATTCAGTACTTC.

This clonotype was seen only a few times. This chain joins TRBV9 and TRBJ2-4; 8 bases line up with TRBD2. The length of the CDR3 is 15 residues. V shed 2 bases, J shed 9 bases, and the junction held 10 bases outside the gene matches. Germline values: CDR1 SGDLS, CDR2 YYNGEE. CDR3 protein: CASSVGGAGFGIQYF. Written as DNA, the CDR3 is TGTGCCAGCAGCGTCGGGGGGGCCGGTTTCGGCATTCAGTACTTC.

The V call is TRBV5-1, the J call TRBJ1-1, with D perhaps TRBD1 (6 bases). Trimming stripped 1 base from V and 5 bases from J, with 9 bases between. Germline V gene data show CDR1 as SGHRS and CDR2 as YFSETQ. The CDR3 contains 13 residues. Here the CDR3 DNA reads TGCGCCAGCAGCTTGCGCACAGGGACTGAAGCTTTCTTT. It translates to CASSLRTGTEAFF.

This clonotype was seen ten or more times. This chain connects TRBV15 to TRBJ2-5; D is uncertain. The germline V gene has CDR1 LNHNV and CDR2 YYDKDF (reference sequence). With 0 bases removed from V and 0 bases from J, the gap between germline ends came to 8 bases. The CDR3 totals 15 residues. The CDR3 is CATSRDPTYQETQYF. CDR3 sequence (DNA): TGTGCCACCAGCAGAGACCCGACATACCAAGAGACCCAGTACTTC. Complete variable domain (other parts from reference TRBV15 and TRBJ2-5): DAMVIQNPRYQVTQFGKPVTLSCSQTLNHNVMYWYQQKSSQAPKLLFHYYDKDFNNEADTPDNFQSRRPNTSFCFLDIRSPGLGDTAMYLCATSRDPTYQETQYFGPGTRLLVL.

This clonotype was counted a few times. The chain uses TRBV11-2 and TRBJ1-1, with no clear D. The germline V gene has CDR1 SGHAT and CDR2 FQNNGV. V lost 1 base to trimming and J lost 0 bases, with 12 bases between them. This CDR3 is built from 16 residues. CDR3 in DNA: TGTGCCAGCAGCTTAGCTTCAGGTCTAATGAACACTGAAGCTTTCTTT. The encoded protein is CASSLASGLMNTEAFF.

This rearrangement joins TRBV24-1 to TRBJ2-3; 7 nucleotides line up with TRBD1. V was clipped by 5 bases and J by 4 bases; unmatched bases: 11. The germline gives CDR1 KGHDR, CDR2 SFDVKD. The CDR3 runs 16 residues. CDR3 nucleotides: TGTGCCACCAGTGTTACAGGGACAGATAATTCAGATACGCAGTATTTT. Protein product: CATSVTGTDNSDTQYF.

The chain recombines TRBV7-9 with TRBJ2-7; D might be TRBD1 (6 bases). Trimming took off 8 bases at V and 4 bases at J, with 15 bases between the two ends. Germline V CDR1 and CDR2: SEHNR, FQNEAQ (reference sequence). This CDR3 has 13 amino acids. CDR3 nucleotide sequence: TGTGCCAGCGGGGGTGGGGACAATTACGAGCAGTACTTC. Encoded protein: CASGGGDNYEQYF.

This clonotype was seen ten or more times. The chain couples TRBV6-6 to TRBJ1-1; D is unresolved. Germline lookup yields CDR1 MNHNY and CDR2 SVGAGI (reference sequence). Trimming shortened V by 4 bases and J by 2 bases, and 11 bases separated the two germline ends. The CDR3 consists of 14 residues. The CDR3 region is CASSFTDGNTEAFF. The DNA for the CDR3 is TGTGCCAGCAGTTTCACTGATGGAAACACTGAAGCTTTCTTT.

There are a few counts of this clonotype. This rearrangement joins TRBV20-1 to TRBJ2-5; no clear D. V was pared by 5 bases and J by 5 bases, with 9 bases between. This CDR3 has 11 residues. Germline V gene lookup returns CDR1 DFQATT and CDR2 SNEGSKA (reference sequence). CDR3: CSALGQETQYF. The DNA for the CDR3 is TGCAGTGCTCTAGGTCAGGAGACCCAGTACTTC.

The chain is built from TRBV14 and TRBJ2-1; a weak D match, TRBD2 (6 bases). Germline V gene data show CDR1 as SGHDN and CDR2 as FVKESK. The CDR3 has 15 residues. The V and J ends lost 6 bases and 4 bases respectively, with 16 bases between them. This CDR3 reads CASSRPGLYYNEQFF. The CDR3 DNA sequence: TGTGCCAGCAGTCGCCCGGGACTTTATTACAATGAGCAGTTCTTC. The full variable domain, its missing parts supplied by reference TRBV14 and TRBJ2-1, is EAGVTQFPSHSVIEKGQTVTLRCDPISGHDNLYWYRRVMGKEIKFLLHFVKESKQDESGMPNNRFLAERTGGTYSTLKVQPAELEDSGVYFCASSRPGLYYNEQFFGPGTRLTVL.

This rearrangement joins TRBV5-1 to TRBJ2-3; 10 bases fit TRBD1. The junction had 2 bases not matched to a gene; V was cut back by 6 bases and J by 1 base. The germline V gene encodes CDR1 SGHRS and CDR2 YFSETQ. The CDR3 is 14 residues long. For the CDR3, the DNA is TGCGCCAGCAAAGGGACAGGGGGCACAGATACGCAGTATTTT. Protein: CASKGTGGTDTQYF. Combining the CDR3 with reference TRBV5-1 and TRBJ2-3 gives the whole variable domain KAGVTQTPRYLIKTRGQQVTLSCSPISGHRSVSWYQQTPGQGLQFLFEYFSETQRNKGNFPGRFSGRQFSNSRSEMNVSTLELGDSALYLCASKGTGGTDTQYFGPGTRLTVL.

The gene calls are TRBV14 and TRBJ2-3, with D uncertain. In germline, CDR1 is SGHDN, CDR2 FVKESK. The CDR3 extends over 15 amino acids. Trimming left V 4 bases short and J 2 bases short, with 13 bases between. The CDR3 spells CASSRWSGYTDTQYF. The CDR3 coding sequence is TGTGCCAGCAGCCGTTGGTCAGGATACACAGATACGCAGTATTTT.

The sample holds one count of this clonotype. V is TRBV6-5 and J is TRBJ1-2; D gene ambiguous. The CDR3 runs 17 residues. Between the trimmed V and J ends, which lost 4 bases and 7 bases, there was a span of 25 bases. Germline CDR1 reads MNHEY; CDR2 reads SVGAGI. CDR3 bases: TGTGCCAGCAGTTCCCCCGCCCCGGCGCCCGACACCGCTGGCTACACCTTC. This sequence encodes CASSSPAPAPDTAGYTF.

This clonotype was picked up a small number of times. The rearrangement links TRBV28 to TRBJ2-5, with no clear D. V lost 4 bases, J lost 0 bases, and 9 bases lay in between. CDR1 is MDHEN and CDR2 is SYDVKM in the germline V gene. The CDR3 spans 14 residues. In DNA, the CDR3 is TGTGCCAGCAGTTCAAACACCCACCAAGAGACCCAGTACTTC. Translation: CASSSNTHQETQYF.

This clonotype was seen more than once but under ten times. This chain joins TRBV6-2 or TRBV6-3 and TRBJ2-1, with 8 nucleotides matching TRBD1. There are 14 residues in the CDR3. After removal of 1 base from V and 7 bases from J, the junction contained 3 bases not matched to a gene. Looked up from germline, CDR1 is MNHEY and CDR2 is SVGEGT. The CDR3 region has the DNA TGTGCCAGCAGTTACTTCCGACAGGGGAATGAGCAGTTCTTC. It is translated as CASSYFRQGNEQFF.

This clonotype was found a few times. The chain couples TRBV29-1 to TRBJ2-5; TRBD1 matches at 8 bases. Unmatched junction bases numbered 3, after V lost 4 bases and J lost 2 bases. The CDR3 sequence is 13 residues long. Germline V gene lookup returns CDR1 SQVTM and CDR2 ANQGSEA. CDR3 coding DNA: TGCAGCGTTGGGGACAGGAATCAAGAGACCCAGTACTTC. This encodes CSVGDRNQETQYF.

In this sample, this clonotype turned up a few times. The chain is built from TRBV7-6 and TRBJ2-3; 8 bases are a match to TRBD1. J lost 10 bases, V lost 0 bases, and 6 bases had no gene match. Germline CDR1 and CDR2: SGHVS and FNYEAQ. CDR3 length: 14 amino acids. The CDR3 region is CASSLATGGTSQYF. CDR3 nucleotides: TGTGCCAGCAGCTTAGCAACAGGGGGGACTTCGCAGTATTTT.